The entry below describes one T cell receptor (beta chain). Its cognate antigen is unknown. This sample was included in a study of graft-versus-host responses after intestinal transplantation. Study details: Transplant types were multivisceral, liver-intestinal, or isolated intestinal.

TCRdb keeps only in-frame clones here, not all; method: immunoSEQ multiplex PCR. The data show approximately 85,000 clones, around 93% seen once. The clonotype originates from a human donor who was the organ donor for an intestinal transplant. The sequencing used unstimulated CD8+ T cells sorted from spleen or lymph node cells, collected before transplant.

The CDR3 spells CASSWGEGSKETQYF. CDR3 DNA: TGCGCCAGCAGCTGGGGGGAGGGTTCCAAAGAGACCCAGTACTTC. This chain uses TRBV5-1 with TRBJ2-5; 7 bases agree with TRBD2. CDR3 length equals 15 residues. The junction had 8 bases not matched to a gene; V was cut back by 3 bases and J by 3 bases. Germline CDR1 SGHRS, CDR2 YFSETQ.